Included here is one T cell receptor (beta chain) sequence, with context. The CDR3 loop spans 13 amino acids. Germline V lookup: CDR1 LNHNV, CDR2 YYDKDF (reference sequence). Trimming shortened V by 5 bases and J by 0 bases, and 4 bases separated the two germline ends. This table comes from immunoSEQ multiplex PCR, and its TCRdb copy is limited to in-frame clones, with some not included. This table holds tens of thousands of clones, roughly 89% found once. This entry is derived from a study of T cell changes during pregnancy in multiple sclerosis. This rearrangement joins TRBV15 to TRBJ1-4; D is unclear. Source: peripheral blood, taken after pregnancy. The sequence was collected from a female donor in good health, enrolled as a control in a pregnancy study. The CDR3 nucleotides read TGTGCCACCAGCCGCGCAACTAATGAAAAACTGTTTTTT. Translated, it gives CATSRATNEKLFF.